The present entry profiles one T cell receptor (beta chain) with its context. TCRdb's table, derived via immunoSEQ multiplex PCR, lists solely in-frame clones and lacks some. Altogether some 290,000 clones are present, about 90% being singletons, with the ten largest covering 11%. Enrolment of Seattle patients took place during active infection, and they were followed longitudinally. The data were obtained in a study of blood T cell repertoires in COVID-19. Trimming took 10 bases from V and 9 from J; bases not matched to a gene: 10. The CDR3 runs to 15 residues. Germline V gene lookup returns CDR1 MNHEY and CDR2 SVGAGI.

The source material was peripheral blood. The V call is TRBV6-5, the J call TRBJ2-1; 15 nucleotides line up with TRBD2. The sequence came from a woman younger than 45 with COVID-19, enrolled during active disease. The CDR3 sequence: CATGPGLAGGGEQFF. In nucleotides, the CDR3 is TGTGCCACCGGACCGGGACTAGCGGGGGGCGGTGAGCAGTTCTTC.